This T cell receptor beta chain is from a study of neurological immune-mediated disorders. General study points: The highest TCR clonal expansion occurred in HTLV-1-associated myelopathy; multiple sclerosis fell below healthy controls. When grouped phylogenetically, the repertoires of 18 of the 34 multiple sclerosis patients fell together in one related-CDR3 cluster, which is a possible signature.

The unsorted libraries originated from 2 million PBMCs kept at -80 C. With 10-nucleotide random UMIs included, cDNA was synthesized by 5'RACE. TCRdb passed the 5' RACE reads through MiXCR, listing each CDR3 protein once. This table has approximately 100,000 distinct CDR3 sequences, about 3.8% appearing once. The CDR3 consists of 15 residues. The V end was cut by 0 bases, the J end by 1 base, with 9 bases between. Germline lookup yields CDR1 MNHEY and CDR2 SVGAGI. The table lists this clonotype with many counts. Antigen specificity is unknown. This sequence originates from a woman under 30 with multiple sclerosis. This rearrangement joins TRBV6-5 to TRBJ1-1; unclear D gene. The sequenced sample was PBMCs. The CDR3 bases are TGTGCCAGCAGTTACTCGAGTAGAGGGAACACTGAAGCTTTCTTT. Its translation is CASSYSSRGNTEAFF.